This T cell receptor (beta chain) stems from a study of blood T cell repertoires in COVID-19. Residents of about two dozen US areas, aged roughly 18 to 90 years, made up the participants. Two negative PCRs, clearance, or symptom resolution had been documented for recovered Cohort 3 donors. V gave up 7 bases and J gave up 6 bases; unmatched junction bases: 13. The length of the CDR3 is 15 residues. Germline assignment: CDR1 PRHDT and CDR2 FYEKMQ (reference sequence). Sequencing used immunoSEQ multiplex PCR; TCRdb keeps in-frame clones, though not all of them. This table holds some 270,000 clones, just under 90% found once.

The V and J genes are TRBV13 and TRBJ1-1; TRBD1 agrees at 8 bases. Sequencing was performed on PBMCs or T cells enriched from blood (not recorded which). The TCR was taken from a woman aged 60 to 75 who had recovered from COVID-19. This CDR3 is CASTGQGVESAEAFF. DNA of the CDR3: TGTGCCAGCACCGGACAGGGCGTGGAAAGCGCTGAAGCTTTCTTT.